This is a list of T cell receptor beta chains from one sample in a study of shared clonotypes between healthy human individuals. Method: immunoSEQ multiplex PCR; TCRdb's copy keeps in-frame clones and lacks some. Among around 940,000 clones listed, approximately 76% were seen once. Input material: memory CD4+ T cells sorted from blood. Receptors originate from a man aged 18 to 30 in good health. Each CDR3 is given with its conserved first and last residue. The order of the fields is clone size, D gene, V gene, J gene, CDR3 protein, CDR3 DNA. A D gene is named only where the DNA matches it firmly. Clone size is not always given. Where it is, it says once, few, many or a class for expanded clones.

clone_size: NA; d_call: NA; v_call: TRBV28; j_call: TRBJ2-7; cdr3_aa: CASSLSRPPYEQYF; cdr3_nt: TGTGCCAGCAGTTTGTCCAGGCCACCCTACGAGCAGTACTTC
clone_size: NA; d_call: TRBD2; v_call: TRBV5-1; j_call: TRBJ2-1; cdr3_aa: CASSLTSGSYNEQFF; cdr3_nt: TGCGCCAGCAGCTTGACTAGCGGGTCCTACAATGAGCAGTTCTTC
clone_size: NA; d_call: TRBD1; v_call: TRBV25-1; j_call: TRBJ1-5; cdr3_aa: CASSEIPTQGPRCQPQHF; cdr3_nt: TGTGCCAGCAGTGAAATCCCCACACAGGGGCCGCGATGTCAGCCCCAGCATTTT
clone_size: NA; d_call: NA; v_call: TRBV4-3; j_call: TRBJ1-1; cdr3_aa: CASSPHLTLNTEAFF; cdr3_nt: TGCGCCAGCAGCCCCCATTTAACATTGAACACTGAAGCTTTCTTT
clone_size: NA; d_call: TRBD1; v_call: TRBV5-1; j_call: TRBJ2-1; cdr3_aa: CASSPGTGAGSYNEQFF; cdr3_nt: TGCGCCAGCAGCCCCGGAACAGGGGCCGGCTCCTACAATGAGCAGTTCTTC
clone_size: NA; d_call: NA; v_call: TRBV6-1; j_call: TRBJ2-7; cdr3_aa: CAIDRPTYEQYF; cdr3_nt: TGTGCCATCGACAGGCCGACCTACGAGCAGTACTTC
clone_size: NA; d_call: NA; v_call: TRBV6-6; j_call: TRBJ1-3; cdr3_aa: CASRHSEWYTIYF; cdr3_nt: TGTGCCAGCAGGCACTCTGAGTGGTACACCATATATTTT
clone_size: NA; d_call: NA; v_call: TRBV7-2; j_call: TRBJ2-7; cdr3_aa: CASSPHEGPYEQYF; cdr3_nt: TGTGCCAGCAGCCCCCATGAGGGCCCCTACGAGCAGTACTTC
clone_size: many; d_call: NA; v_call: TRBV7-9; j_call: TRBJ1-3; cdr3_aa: CASSLAQGVSGNTIYF; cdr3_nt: TGTGCCAGCAGCTTAGCCCAGGGAGTCTCTGGAAACACCATATATTTT
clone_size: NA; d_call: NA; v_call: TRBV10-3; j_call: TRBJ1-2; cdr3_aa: CAARGTGRESGYTF; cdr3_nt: TGTGCCGCGAGGGGTACAGGCAGGGAGAGTGGCTACACCTTC
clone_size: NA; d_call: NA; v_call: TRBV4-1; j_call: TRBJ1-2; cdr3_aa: CASSQETPANYGYTF; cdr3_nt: TGCGCCAGCAGCCAAGAGACCCCAGCTAACTATGGCTACACCTTC
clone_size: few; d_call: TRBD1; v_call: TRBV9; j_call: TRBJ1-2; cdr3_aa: CASSVAEGQGANYGYTF; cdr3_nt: TGTGCCAGCAGCGTAGCTGAAGGACAGGGCGCCAACTATGGCTACACCTTC
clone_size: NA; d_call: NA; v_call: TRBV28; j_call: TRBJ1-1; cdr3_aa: CASHGNGNTEAFF; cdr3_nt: TGTGCCAGCCATGGGAACGGCAACACTGAAGCTTTCTTT
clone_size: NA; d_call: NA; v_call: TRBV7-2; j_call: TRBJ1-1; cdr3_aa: CASSFLGGTEAFF; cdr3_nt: TGTGCCAGCAGCTTTCTGGGGGGCACTGAAGCTTTCTTT
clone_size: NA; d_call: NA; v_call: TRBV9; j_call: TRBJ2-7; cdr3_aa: CASNLNNYEQYF; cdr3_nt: TGTGCCAGCAACCTCAACAACTACGAGCAGTACTTC
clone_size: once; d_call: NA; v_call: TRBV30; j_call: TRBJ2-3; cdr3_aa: CAWFPLGRGITDTQYF; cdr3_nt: TGTGCCTGGTTCCCCCTGGGGCGGGGCATAACAGATACGCAGTATTTT
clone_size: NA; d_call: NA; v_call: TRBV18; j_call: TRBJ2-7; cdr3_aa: CASSPPGIPNEQYF; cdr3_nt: TGTGCCAGCTCACCGCCAGGAATTCCCAACGAGCAGTACTTC
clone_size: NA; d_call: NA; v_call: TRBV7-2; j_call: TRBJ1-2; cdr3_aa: CASSFAGWNYGYTF; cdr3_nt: TGTGCCAGCAGCTTTGCAGGTTGGAACTATGGCTACACCTTC
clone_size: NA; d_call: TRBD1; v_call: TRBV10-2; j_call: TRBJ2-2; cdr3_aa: CASSEQGATGELFF; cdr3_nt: TGCGCCAGCAGTGAGCAGGGGGCGACCGGGGAGCTGTTTTTT
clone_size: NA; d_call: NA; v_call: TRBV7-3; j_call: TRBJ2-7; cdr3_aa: CASSLELRGSSSYEQYF; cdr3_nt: TGTGCCAGCAGCTTAGAACTACGGGGGTCCAGCTCCTACGAGCAGTACTTC
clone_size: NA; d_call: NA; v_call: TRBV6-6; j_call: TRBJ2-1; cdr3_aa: CASSLLRQGYNEQFF; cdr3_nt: TGTGCCAGCAGTCTACTAAGGCAAGGCTACAATGAGCAGTTCTTC
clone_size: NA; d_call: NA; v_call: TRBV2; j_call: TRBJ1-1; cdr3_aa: CASSGGLLTEAFF; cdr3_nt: TGTGCCAGCTCCGGTGGTCTTTTGACTGAAGCTTTCTTT
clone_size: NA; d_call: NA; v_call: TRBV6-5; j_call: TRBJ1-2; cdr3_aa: CASSYRERNGYTF; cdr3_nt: TGTGCCAGCAGTTACAGGGAAAGGAATGGCTACACCTTC
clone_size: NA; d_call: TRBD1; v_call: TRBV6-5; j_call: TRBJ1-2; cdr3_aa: CATWDRGQGYGYTF; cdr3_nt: TGTGCCACCTGGGACAGGGGGCAAGGCTATGGCTACACCTTC
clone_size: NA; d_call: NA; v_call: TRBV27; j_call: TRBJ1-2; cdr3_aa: CASSLRGSGGYTF; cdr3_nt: TGTGCCAGCAGTTTACGAGGCTCCGGTGGCTACACCTTC
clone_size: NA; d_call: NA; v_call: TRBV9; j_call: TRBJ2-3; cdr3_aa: CASSAGTRNTDTQYF; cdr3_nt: TGTGCCAGCAGCGCCGGGACCCGAAACACAGATACGCAGTATTTT
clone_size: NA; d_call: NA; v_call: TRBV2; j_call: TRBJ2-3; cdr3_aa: CASTPGLTDTQYF; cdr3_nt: TGTGCCAGCACCCCGGGTCTCACAGATACGCAGTATTTT
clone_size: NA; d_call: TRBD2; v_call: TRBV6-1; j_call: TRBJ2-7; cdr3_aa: CASYASGGGFEQYF; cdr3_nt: TGTGCCAGCTACGCTAGCGGGGGGGGCTTCGAGCAGTACTTC
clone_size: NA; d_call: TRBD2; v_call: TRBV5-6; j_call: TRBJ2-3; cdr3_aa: CASSRRTSGIGGTDTQYF; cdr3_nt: TGTGCCAGCAGTCGGCGAACTAGCGGGATCGGGGGAACAGATACGCAGTATTTT
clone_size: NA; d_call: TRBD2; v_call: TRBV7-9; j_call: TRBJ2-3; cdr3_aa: CASSDGGASADTQYF; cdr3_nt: TGTGCCAGCAGTGACGGGGGGGCGTCAGCAGATACGCAGTATTTT
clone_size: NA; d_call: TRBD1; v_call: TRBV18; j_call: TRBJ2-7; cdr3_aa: CASSPSQGTGYEQYF; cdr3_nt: TGTGCCAGCTCACCTTCGCAGGGGACAGGGTACGAGCAGTACTTC
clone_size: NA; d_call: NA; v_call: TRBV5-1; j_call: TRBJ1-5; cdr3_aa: CASSLDGVTSNQPQHF; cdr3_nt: TGCGCCAGCAGCTTGGATGGAGTCACTAGCAATCAGCCCCAGCATTTT
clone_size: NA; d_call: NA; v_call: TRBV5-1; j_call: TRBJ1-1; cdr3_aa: CASSTGRPTEAFF; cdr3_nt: TGCGCCAGCAGTACCGGCCGGCCCACTGAAGCTTTCTTT
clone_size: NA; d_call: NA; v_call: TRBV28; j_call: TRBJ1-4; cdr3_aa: CASNEGATNEKLFF; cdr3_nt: TGTGCCAGCAATGAAGGGGCAACTAATGAAAAACTGTTTTTT
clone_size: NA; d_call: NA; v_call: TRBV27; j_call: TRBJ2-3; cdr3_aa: CASSSRAPGTDTQYF; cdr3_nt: TGTGCCAGCAGTTCCAGGGCCCCTGGCACAGATACGCAGTATTTT
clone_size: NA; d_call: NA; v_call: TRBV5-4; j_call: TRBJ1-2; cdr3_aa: CASSPGTFGDYGYTF; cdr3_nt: TGTGCCAGCAGCCCCGGGACTTTCGGTGACTATGGCTACACCTTC
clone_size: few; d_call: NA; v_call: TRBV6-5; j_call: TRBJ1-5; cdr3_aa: CASRYGTAGNQPQHF; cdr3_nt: TGTGCCAGCAGGTACGGGACCGCGGGCAATCAGCCCCAGCATTTT
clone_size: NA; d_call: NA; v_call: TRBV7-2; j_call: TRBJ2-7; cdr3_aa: CASSLGRELYEQYF; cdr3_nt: TGTGCCAGCAGCTTAGGGCGTGAGCTCTACGAGCAGTACTTC
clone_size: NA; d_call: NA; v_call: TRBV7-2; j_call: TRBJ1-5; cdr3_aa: CASSLNQGQQPQHF; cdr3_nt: TGTGCCAGCAGCTTAAATCAAGGGCAGCAGCCCCAGCATTTT
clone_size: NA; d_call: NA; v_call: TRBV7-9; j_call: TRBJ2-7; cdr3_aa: CASSHGTGRSYEQYF; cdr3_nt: TGTGCCAGCAGCCACGGCACAGGGCGATCCTACGAGCAGTACTTC
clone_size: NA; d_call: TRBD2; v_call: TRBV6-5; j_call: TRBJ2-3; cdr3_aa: CASSSGRLTDTQYF; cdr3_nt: TGTGCCAGCAGTAGCGGGAGGCTCACAGATACGCAGTATTTT
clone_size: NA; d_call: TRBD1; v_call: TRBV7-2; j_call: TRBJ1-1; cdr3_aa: CASSLALMGQGAEVF; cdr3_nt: TGTGCCAGCAGCTTAGCGCTAATGGGGCAGGGGGCGGAGGTCTTT
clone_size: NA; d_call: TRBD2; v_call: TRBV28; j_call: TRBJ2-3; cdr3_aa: CASSSGLAGGPKATDTQYF; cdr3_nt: TGTGCCAGCAGTTCGGGACTAGCGGGGGGGCCAAAAGCCACAGATACGCAGTATTTT
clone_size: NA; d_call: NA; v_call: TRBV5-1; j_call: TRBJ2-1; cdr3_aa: CASSRVPSYNEQFF; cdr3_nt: TGCGCCAGCAGCCGGGTTCCATCCTACAATGAGCAGTTCTTC
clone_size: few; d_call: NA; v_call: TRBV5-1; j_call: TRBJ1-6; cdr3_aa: CASSLAPGTGNSPLHF; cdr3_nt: TGCGCCAGCAGCTTGGCACCGGGGACCGGGAATTCACCCCTCCACTTT
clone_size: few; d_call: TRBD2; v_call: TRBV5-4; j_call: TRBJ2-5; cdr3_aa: CASSLALAGQETQYF; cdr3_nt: TGTGCCAGCAGCTTGGCCCTAGCGGGGCAAGAGACCCAGTACTTC
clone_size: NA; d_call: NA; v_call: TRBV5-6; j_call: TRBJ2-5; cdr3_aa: CASSLGGQGAQYF; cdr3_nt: TGTGCCAGCAGCTTGGGCGGCCAAGGGGCCCAGTACTTC
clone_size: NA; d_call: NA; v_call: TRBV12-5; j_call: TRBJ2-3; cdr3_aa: CASGLGQTTDTQYF; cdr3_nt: TGTGCTAGTGGTTTGGGGCAGACCACAGATACGCAGTATTTT
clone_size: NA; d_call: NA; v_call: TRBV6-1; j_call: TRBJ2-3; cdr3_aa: CASSEGRGRGTDTQYF; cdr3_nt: TGTGCCAGCAGTGAAGGCCGAGGCAGGGGCACAGATACGCAGTATTTT